This entry lists 13 T cell receptor beta chains sequenced from one sample in a study of cytomegalovirus exposure and HLA in healthy donors. This PCR relied on a set of 60 Vbeta primers and 13 Jbeta primers. The assay was immunoSEQ multiplex PCR, and TCRdb's table has in-frame clones only and misses some. The sample holds approximately 130,000 clones, 78% seen once. The material sequenced was PBMCs. The receptors originated from a woman aged 35 to 49 in good health and CMV-seronegative.

The V gene is TRBV7-2, the J gene TRBJ2-2; perhaps TRBD2 as D (5 bases). V was trimmed by 5 bases and J by 7 bases, leaving 11 bases between them. Per germline, CDR1 SGHTA and CDR2 FQGNSA. The CDR3 length is 13 residues. The CDR3 nucleotides are TGTGCCAGCAGCCCAACTCGGGACGGGGAGCTGTTTTTT. This encodes CASSPTRDGELFF.

The CDR3 coding sequence is TGTGCCAGCAGCTCGAACGAGGATTATAGCAATCAGCCCCAGCATTTT. It codes for CASSSNEDYSNQPQHF. The rearrangement joins TRBV28 to TRBJ1-5; D is undetermined. The CDR3 loop spans 16 amino acids. V dropped 6 bases and J dropped 0 bases, with 15 bases sitting between them. The V gene's germline CDR1 is MDHEN and CDR2 SYDVKM. The whole variable domain, remainder taken from reference TRBV28 and TRBJ1-5, is DVKVTQSSRYLVKRTGEKVFLECVQDMDHENMFWYRQDPGLGLRLIYFSYDVKMKEKGDIPEGYSVSREKKERFSLILESASTNQTSMYLCASSSNEDYSNQPQHFGDGTRLSIL.

The V gene is TRBV5-8, the J gene TRBJ1-1; the D is unclear. Germline CDR1 and CDR2: SGHTS and YDEGEE. There are 16 residues in the CDR3. Trimming pared 0 bases from V and 1 base from J, leaving 13 bases between. The CDR3 loop reads CASSLASWQSNTEAFF. CDR3 DNA: TGTGCCAGCAGCTTGGCCTCGTGGCAGTCGAACACTGAAGCTTTCTTT.

The chain recombines TRBV5-1 with TRBJ1-6; no firm D call. V shed 3 bases and J shed 5 bases, with 18 bases lying between them. Per the germline V gene, CDR1 is SGHRS and CDR2 is YFSETQ. The CDR3 sequence is 17 residues long. This chain's CDR3 is CASSSYSEVRNNSPLHF. The CDR3 DNA is TGCGCCAGCAGCTCCTACTCCGAGGTTCGAAATAATTCACCCCTCCACTTT. Based on the CDR3 plus reference TRBV5-1 and TRBJ1-6, the full variable domain is KAGVTQTPRYLIKTRGQQVTLSCSPISGHRSVSWYQQTPGQGLQFLFEYFSETQRNKGNFPGRFSGRQFSNSRSEMNVSTLELGDSALYLCASSSYSEVRNNSPLHFGNGTRLTVT.

This chain connects TRBV11-2 to TRBJ2-1; D perhaps matches TRBD2 (5 bases). The CDR3 covers 13 residues. Trimming took off 3 bases at V and 9 bases at J, with 12 bases between the two ends. CDR1 and CDR2 (germline): SGHAT, FQNNGV. CDR3 residues: CASSLEIAGEQFF. The DNA of the CDR3 is TGTGCCAGCAGCTTGGAGATCGCGGGTGAGCAGTTCTTC.

V gene TRBV11-3 combines with J gene TRBJ1-2, with D possibly matching TRBD1 (6 bases). V lost 5 bases and J lost 8, with 18 bases in between. Per the germline V gene, CDR1 is SGHNT and CDR2 is YENEEA. The CDR3 runs to 14 residues. CDR3 nucleotides: TGTGCCAGCAGCCCCGGACAGCTTAGTTCGGGCTACACCTTC. The encoded protein is CASSPGQLSSGYTF.

The CDR3 DNA follows: TGTGCCAGCTGGCTCGGGACAGGCGAGGAAAAACTGTTTTTT. This gives the protein CASWLGTGEEKLFF. This chain links TRBV6-6 with TRBJ1-4, with 8 bases matching TRBD1. In germline, CDR1 is MNHNY, CDR2 SVGAGI (reference sequence). Trimming took 8 bases from V and 8 from J; bases not matched to a gene: 10. The CDR3 is 14 amino acids.

This clone has only one observation. V and J are TRBV27 and TRBJ1-5; perhaps TRBD1 as D (6 bases). CDR1 MNHEY and CDR2 SMNVEV come from the germline V gene (reference sequence). There are 14 residues in the CDR3. The ends were cut back, 6 bases at V and 1 base at J, with 10 bases in the middle. The CDR3 DNA sequence: TGTGCCAGCAGCAAGGACAGAAGCAATCAGCCCCAGCATTTT. Protein: CASSKDRSNQPQHF.

This clone was seen only once. This chain connects TRBV5-4 to TRBJ1-1; TRBD1 is a possible D gene (5 bases). The CDR3 has 17 residues. V lost 0 bases to trimming and J lost 7 bases, with 22 bases between them. Germline-derived CDR1 and CDR2 are SGHNT and YYREEE (reference sequence). Here the CDR3 DNA reads TGTGCCAGCAGCTTGGGGGGGGGAGTTTGGGGGATAATTGAAGCTTTCTTT. The encoded protein is CASSLGGGVWGIIEAFF. The variable domain in full, with the rest retrieved from reference TRBV5-4 and TRBJ1-1, is ETGVTQSPTHLIKTRGQQVTLRCSSQSGHNTVSWYQQALGQGPQFIFQYYREEENGRGNFPPRFSGLQFPNYSSELNVNALELDDSALYLCASSLGGGVWGIIEAFFGQGTRLTVV.

V and J are TRBV29-1 and TRBJ2-4; D is perhaps TRBD2 (6 bases). Germline assignment: CDR1 SQVTM and CDR2 ANQGSEA. The V and J ends lost 7 bases and 0 bases respectively, with 13 bases between them. CDR3 length: 14 residues. The CDR3 DNA is TGCAGCGGGGGGGTGGCGGGAGCCAAAAACATTCAGTACTTC. Amino acid sequence: CSGGVAGAKNIQYF.

As to this clone: The junction does not match germline at one end; this may be a read error. The genes are TRBV7-9 and TRBJ1-2, with 9 bases lining up with TRBD1. CDR1 and CDR2 from the germline V gene are SEHNR and FQNEAQ (reference sequence). The CDR3 is 17 amino acids. CDR3 nucleotide sequence: TGTTCCAGCAGCTTATGGGCGGGACAGGGTTTCGGTTATGGCTACACCTTC. Protein sequence: CSSSLWAGQGFGYGYTF. The complete variable domain, with remaining parts taken from reference TRBV7-9 and TRBJ1-2, reads DTGVSQNPRHKITKRGQNVTFRCDPISEHNRLYWYRQTLGQGPEFLTYFQNEAQLEKSRLLSDRFSAERPKGSFSTLEIQRTEQGDSAMYLCSSSLWAGQGFGYGYTFGSGTRLTVV.

This clone was seen a few times. V usage is TRBV10-2 and J usage is TRBJ2-7; the match to TRBD2 covers 7 bases. V shed 4 bases, J shed 1 base, and the junction held 4 bases outside the gene matches. Germline lookup yields CDR1 WSHSY and CDR2 SAAADI. CDR3 length equals 14 residues. In nucleotides, the CDR3 is TGCGCCAGCAGTGTGGAGGGAGGGTCCTACGAGCAGTACTTC. Translating it yields CASSVEGGSYEQYF.

The chain employs TRBV5-1 and TRBJ2-2; 8 bases are a match to TRBD2. V lost 7 bases to trimming and J lost 5 bases; unmatched junction nucleotides: 4. The CDR3 consists of 13 residues. Germline loops: CDR1 SGHRS, CDR2 YFSETQ. The CDR3 DNA sequence: TGCGCCAGCCGGGAGGGCCGGACCGGGGAGCTGTTTTTT. It translates to CASREGRTGELFF.